The 13 T cell receptor beta chains listed next were all sequenced from one sample in a study of vaccination and CD4 T cells after COVID-19. As for treatment: roughly 10-day PBMC culture with coronavirus spike peptide pools or control peptides (ViraFEST assay). Cultured CD4+ T cell DNA was sequenced using the Oncomine TCR Beta short-read assay. One entry per CDR3 protein, called by TCRdb with MiXCR from the PCR reads. The table shows 9,000 to 15,000 distinct CDR3 sequences, with around a third occurring only once. These receptors have no identified antigens. Sequenced material: CD4+ T cells from blood, cultured in vitro, taken before SARS-CoV-2 vaccination. The receptors were gathered from a human donor who received a COVID-19 vaccine.

This clonotype occurred a few times. The chain recombines TRBV7-9 with TRBJ2-3; possibly TRBD1 for D (6 bases). The CDR3 is made up of 13 amino acids. Looked up from germline, CDR1 is SEHNR and CDR2 is FQNEAQ (reference sequence). With 5 bases removed from V and 7 bases from J, the gap between germline ends came to 13 bases. For the CDR3, the DNA is TGTGCCAGCAGCAACACAGGGAGAAATACGCAGTATTTT. Its translation: CASSNTGRNTQYF.

The chain is built from TRBV30 and TRBJ2-5, with 9 bases lining up with TRBD1. From germline, CDR1 is GTSNPN and CDR2 SVGIG (reference sequence). V lost 0 bases, J lost 2 bases, and 4 bases stayed unmatched. The CDR3 sequence is 15 residues long. CDR3 region: CAWSVQGAYQETQYF. CDR3 DNA: TGTGCCTGGAGTGTACAGGGGGCATATCAAGAGACCCAGTACTTC.

This clonotype was found a few times. This chain uses TRBV10-1 with TRBJ2-7, with 8 bases that match TRBD1. Germline V gene data show CDR1 as WNHNN and CDR2 as SYGVQD (reference sequence). V shed 3 bases, J shed 3 bases, and the junction held 7 bases outside the gene matches. The CDR3 length is 15 residues. The CDR3 protein is CASSDGTGGNYEQYF. The CDR3 bases are TGCGCCAGCAGTGACGGGACAGGCGGGAACTACGAGCAGTACTTC.

The chain has TRBV18 and TRBJ2-1; 12 positions agree with TRBD2. Germline CDR1 is KGHSH and CDR2 is LQKENI. V lost 4 bases, J lost 4 bases, and 11 bases stayed unmatched. The CDR3 has 18 amino acids. For the CDR3, the DNA is TGTGCCAGCTCACAGGAACCCCTAGCGGGGGGGCTTTACAATGAGCAGTTCTTC. Amino acid sequence: CASSQEPLAGGLYNEQFF.

In its sample, this clonotype was seen a few times. This chain links TRBV10-3 with TRBJ2-4, with D unresolved. Germline CDR1 ENHRY, CDR2 SYGVKD. The CDR3 covers 12 residues. Trimming shortened V by 3 bases and J by 5 bases, and 5 bases separated the two germline ends. The CDR3 DNA is TGTGCCATCAGTGACAGAGAAAACATTCAGTACTTC. Protein sequence: CAISDRENIQYF.

On this clonotype itself: The junction departs from germline at one end; a sequencing error may be responsible. The chain combines TRBV19 with TRBJ2-7; D is perhaps TRBD1 or TRBD2 (6 bases each). This CDR3 region has 14 residues. The germline CDR1 and CDR2 sequences are LNHDA and SQIVND (reference sequence). CDR3 sequence: CAGSPTGAYYEQYF. CDR3 coding DNA: TGTGCCGGTAGTCCCACGGGGGCCTACTACGAGCAGTACTTC.

The V and J genes are TRBV9 and TRBJ1-1; D is possibly TRBD1 (5 bases). V lost 4 bases, J lost 2 bases, and 9 bases lay in between. This CDR3 has 13 residues. Germline values: CDR1 SGDLS, CDR2 YYNGEE. CDR3 region: CASSTGQNTEAFF. CDR3 nucleotide sequence: TGTGCCAGCAGCACCGGACAAAACACTGAAGCTTTCTTT.

The chain links TRBV14 to TRBJ1-6; TRBD1 aligns across 7 bases. The V segment lost 8 bases and the J segment 6 bases; nucleotides outside the gene matches: 13. Germline V lookup: CDR1 SGHDN, CDR2 FVKESK. The CDR3 spans 16 residues. The CDR3 nucleotides read TGTGCCAGCCAAAAGAGGGGGCTCGTTTCTAATTCACCCCTCCACTTT. Amino acid sequence: CASQKRGLVSNSPLHF.

The J gene is TRBJ1-2, the V gene TRBV25-1; D gene unclear. V shed 1 base and J shed 1 base, with 7 bases lying between them. This CDR3 has 14 residues. Germline CDR1 reads MGHDK; CDR2 reads SYGVNS. CDR3 protein: CASSEWVGNYGYTF. Written as DNA, the CDR3 is TGTGCCAGCAGTGAATGGGTTGGTAACTATGGCTACACCTTC.

J is TRBJ1-5 and V is TRBV6-1; 7 nucleotides align to TRBD1. V gave up 3 bases and J gave up 7 bases; unmatched junction bases: 3. This CDR3 spans 13 amino acids. CDR1 and CDR2 from the germline V gene are MNHNS and SASEGT. The CDR3 sequence is CASSDYRGQPQHF. Here the CDR3 DNA reads TGTGCCAGCAGTGACTACAGGGGCCAGCCCCAGCATTTT.

This clonotype was counted only a few times. The genes are TRBV5-8 and TRBJ2-2; maybe TRBD2 (5 bases). There are 15 residues in the CDR3. V lost 0 bases, J lost 2 bases, and 8 bases lay in between. Germline-derived CDR1 and CDR2 are SGHTS and YDEGEE. For the CDR3, the DNA is TGTGCCAGCAGCTTGGATCGGGGTAACACCGGGGAGCTGTTTTTT. Its translation is CASSLDRGNTGELFF.

This clonotype was observed a few times. The rearrangement links TRBV12-5 to TRBJ1-5, with D possibly matching TRBD1 (6 bases). Germline CDR1 and CDR2: LGHNT and FRNRAP. The V gene lost 0 bases and the J gene lost 3 bases, with 15 bases spanning the gap. CDR3 length: 17 residues. The CDR3 nucleotides are TGTGCTAGTGGTTTGGTGTCGGCGGACAGAACCAATCAGCCCCAGCATTTT. This translates into CASGLVSADRTNQPQHF.

This chain uses TRBV7-2 with TRBJ2-1; D tentatively fits TRBD1 or TRBD2 (6 bases each). There are 15 residues in the CDR3. Trimming removed 5 bases from V and 4 bases from J, with 15 bases in between. Germline loops: CDR1 SGHTA, CDR2 FQGNSA. The chain's CDR3 is CASSPPGAPYNEQFF. The CDR3 DNA follows: TGTGCCAGCAGCCCCCCGGGGGCGCCATACAATGAGCAGTTCTTC.